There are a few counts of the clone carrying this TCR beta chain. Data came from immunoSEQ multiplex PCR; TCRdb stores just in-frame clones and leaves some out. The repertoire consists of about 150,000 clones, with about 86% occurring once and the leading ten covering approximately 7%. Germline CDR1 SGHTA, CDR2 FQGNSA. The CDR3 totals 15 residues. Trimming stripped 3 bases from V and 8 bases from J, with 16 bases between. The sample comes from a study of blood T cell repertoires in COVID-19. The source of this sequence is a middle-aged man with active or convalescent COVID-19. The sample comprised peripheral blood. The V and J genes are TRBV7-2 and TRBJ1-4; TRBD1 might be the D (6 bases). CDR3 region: CASSLQGRIEEKLFF. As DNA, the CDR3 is TGTGCCAGCAGCTTGCAGGGGCGAATTGAAGAAAAACTGTTTTTT. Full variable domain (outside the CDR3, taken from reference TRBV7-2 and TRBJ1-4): GAGVSQSPSNKVTEKGKDVELRCDPISGHTALYWYRQSLGQGLEFLIYFQGNSAPDKSGLPSDRFSAERTGGSVSTLTIQRTQQEDSAVYLCASSLQGRIEEKLFFGSGTQLSVL.